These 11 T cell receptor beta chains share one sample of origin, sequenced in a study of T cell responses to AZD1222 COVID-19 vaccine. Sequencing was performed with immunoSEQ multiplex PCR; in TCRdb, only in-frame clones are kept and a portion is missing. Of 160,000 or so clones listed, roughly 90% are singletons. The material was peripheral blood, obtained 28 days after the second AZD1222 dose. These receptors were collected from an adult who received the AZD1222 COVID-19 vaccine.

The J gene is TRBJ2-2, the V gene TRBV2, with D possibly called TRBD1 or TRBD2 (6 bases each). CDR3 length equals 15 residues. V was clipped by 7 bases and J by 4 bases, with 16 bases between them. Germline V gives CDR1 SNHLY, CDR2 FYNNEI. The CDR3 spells CASTVTGAGTGELFF. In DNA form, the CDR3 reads TGTGCCAGCACCGTGACGGGGGCAGGCACCGGGGAGCTGTTTTTT.

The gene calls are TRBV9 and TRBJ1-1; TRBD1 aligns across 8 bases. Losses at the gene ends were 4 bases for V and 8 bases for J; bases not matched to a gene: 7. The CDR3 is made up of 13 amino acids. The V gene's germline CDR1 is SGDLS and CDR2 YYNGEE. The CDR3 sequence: CASSKTSGGEAFF. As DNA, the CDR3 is TGTGCCAGCAGCAAGACTTCAGGGGGCGAAGCTTTCTTT.

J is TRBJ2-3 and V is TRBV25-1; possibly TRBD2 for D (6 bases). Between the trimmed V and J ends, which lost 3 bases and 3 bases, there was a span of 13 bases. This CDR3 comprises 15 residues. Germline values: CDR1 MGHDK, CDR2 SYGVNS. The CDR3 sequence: CASSDRRARTDTQYF. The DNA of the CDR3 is TGTGCCAGCAGTGATCGGAGGGCGCGGACAGATACGCAGTATTTT.

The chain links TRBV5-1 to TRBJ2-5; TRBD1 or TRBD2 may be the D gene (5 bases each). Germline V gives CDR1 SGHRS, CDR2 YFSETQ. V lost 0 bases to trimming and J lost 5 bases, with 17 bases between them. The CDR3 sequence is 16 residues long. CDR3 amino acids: CASSLDGTPGPETQYF. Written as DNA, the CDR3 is TGCGCCAGCAGCTTGGACGGGACCCCAGGTCCCGAGACCCAGTACTTC.

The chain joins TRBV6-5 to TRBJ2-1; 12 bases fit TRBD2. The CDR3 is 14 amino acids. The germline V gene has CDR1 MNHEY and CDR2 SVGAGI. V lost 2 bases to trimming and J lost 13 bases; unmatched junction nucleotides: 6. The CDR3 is CASSYMTSGGGQFF. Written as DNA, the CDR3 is TGTGCCAGCAGTTACATGACTAGCGGGGGAGGTCAGTTCTTC.

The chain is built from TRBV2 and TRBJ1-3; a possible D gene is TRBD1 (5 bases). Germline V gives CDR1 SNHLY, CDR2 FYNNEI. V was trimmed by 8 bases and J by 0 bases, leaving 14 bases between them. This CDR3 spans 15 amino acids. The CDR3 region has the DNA TGTGCCAGCCGAGAGGGGAGTCGCTCTGGAAACACCATATATTTT. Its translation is CASREGSRSGNTIYF.

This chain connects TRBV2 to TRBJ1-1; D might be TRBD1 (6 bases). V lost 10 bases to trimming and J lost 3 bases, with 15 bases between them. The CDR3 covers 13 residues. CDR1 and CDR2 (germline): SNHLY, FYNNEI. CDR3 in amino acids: CATTLGGHTEAFF. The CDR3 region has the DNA TGTGCCACCACATTAGGGGGGCACACTGAAGCTTTCTTT. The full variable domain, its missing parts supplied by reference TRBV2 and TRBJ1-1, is EPEVTQTPSHQVTQMGQEVILRCVPISNHLYFYWYRQILGQKVEFLVSFYNNEISEKSEIFDDQFSVERPDGSNFTLKIRSTKLEDSAMYFCATTLGGHTEAFFGQGTRLTVV.

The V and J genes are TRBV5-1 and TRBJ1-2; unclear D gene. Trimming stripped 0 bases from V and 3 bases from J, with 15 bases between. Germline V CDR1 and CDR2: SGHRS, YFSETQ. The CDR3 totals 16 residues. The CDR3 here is CASSLAAAAGDYGYTF. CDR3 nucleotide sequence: TGCGCCAGCAGCTTGGCCGCGGCGGCCGGAGACTATGGCTACACCTTC.

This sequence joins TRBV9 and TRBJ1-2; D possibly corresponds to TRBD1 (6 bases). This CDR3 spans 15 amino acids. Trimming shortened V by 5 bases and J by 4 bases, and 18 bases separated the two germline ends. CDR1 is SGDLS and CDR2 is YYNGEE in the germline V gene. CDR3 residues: CASSGLGGTSYGYTF. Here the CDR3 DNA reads TGTGCCAGCAGTGGGTTAGGGGGGACCAGCTATGGCTACACCTTC.

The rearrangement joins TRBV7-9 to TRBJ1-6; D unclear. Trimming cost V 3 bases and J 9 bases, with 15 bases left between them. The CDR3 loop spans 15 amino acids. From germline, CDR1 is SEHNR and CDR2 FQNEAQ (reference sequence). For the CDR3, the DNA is TGTGCCAGCAGCTTTAAGGGAGGCGCCATTTCACCCCTCCACTTT. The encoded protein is CASSFKGGAISPLHF.

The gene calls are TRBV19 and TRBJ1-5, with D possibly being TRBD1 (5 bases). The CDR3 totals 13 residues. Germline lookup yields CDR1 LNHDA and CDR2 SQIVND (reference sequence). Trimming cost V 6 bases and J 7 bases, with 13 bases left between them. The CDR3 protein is CASSPGGTQPQHF. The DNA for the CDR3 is TGTGCCAGTAGCCCGGGGGGAACGCAGCCCCAGCATTTT.